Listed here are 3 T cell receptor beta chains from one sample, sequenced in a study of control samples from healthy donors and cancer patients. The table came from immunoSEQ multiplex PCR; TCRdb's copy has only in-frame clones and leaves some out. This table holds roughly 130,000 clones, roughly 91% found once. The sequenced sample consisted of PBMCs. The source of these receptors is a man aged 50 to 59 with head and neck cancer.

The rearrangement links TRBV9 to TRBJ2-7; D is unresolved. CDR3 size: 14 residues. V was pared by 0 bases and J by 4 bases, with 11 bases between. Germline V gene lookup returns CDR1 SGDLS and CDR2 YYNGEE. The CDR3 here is CASSVEGTGYEQYF. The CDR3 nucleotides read TGTGCCAGCAGCGTAGAGGGCACTGGTTACGAGCAGTACTTC.

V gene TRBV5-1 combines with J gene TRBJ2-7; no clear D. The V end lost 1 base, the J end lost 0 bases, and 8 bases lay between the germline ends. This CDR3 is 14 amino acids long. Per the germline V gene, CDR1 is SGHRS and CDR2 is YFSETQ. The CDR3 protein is CASSLNTNSYEQYF. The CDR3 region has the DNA TGCGCCAGCAGCTTGAATACGAACTCCTACGAGCAGTACTTC.

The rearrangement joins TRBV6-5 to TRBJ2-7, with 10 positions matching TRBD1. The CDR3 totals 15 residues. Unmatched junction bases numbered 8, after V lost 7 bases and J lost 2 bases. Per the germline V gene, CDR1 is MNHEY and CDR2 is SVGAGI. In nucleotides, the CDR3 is TGTGCCAGCACTAGCGGACAGGGGGTAACCTACGAGCAGTACTTC. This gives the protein CASTSGQGVTYEQYF.